This TCR beta chain originates from a study of T cell responses to AZD1222 COVID-19 vaccine. This table comes from immunoSEQ multiplex PCR, and its TCRdb copy is limited to in-frame clones, with some not included. This table holds 210,000 or so clones, roughly 94% found once. Trimming took 7 bases from V and 4 from J, leaving 8 bases between them. The germline gives CDR1 MDHEN, CDR2 SYDVKM. This CDR3 region has 12 residues. Of note for this clone: Its matching antigen is unknown.

Regarding the study as a whole: Clonal diversity was possibly underestimated, and the donors were mostly white British, with more females.

The chain combines TRBV28 with TRBJ2-1, with D uncertain. The clonotype originates from an adult who received the MenACWY meningococcal vaccine as a control. The material was peripheral blood, obtained 28 days after the second dose of the MenACWY control vaccine. CDR3 sequence reads: CASKEQYNEQFF. The DNA of the CDR3 is TGTGCCAGCAAGGAGCAGTACAATGAGCAGTTCTTC.